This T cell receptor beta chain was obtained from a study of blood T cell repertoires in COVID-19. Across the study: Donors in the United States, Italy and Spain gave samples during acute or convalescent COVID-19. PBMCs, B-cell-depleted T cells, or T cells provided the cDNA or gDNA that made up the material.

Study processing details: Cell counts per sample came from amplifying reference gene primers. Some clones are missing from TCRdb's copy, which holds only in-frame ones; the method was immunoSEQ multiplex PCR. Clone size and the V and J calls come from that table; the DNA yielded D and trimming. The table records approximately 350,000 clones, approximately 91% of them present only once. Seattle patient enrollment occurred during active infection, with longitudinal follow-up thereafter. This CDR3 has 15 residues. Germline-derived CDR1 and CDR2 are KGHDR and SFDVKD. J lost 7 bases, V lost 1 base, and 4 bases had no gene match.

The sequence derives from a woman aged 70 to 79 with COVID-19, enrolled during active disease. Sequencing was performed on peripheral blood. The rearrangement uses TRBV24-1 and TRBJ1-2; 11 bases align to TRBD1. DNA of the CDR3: TGTGCCACCAGTGATTTTGGACAGGGGGCATCTGGCTACACCTTC. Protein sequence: CATSDFGQGASGYTF.